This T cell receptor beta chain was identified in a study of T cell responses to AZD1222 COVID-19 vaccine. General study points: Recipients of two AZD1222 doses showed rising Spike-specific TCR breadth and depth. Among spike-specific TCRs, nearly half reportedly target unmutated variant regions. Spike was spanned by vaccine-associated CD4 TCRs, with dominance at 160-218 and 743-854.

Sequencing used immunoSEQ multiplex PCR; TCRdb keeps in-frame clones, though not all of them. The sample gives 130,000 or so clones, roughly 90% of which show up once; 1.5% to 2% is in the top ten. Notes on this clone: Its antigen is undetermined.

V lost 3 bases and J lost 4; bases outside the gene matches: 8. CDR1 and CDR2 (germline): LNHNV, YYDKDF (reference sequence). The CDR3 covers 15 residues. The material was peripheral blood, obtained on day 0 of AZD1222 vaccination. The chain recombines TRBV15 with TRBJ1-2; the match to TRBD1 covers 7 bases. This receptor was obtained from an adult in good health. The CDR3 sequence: CATSRGTGTAYGYTF. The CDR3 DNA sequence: TGTGCCACCAGCAGGGGAACCGGGACAGCCTATGGCTACACCTTC.